The source of this T cell receptor (beta chain) is a study of T cell repertoires in cytomegalovirus infection. Study overall: The public TCR beta signatures pointed to both CMV infection and matching HLA type.

General study points: HLA-C-restricted TCR beta clonotypes specific for CMV led the ex vivo response.

Trimming cost V 6 bases and J 4 bases, with 16 bases left between them. This CDR3 is built from 15 residues. This clonotype was seen only a few times. Its antigen is as yet unknown. MiXCR, applied by TCRdb to the reads, yields one record per CDR3 protein. Among a few hundred thousand distinct CDR3 sequences listed, less than 25% were seen once. The chain uses TRBV12-3 or TRBV12-4 and TRBJ1-3; no clear D. This receptor was obtained from a human donor in good health (CMV status not recorded). Some clones in this sample may be carry-over from other donors' samples. Sequences were derived from cultured PBMCs, sampled from culture after CMV antigen stimulation. The CDR3 DNA follows: TGTGCCAGCAGGAGCGAGGTCTCCGCGGGAAACACCATATATTTT. It translates to CASRSEVSAGNTIYF.